A single TCR beta chain is shown here with its context. Its specificity is not known. These data originate in a study of cytomegalovirus exposure and HLA in healthy donors. Broader study findings: Reports indicate that TCR beta sequences accurately predicted the HLA-A and HLA-B alleles of most subjects.

The ends were cut back, 0 bases at V and 3 bases at J, with 13 bases in the middle. This CDR3 has 15 residues. Germline loops: CDR1 GTSNPN, CDR2 SVGIG (reference sequence). Researchers ran the PCR with 60 Vbeta and 13 Jbeta primers. This table comes from immunoSEQ multiplex PCR, and its TCRdb copy is limited to in-frame clones, with some not included. The repertoire holds about 160,000 clones, around three quarters seen once, with around 2.1% in the top ten. The chain recombines TRBV30 with TRBJ2-3; D unresolved. The sequence derives from a man aged 50 to 59 in good health and CMV-seropositive. Sequences were obtained from PBMCs. CDR3 residues: CAWSVPRVMTDTQYF. For the CDR3, the DNA is TGTGCCTGGAGTGTACCCCGGGTAATGACAGATACGCAGTATTTT. Full variable domain (missing parts from reference TRBV30 and TRBJ2-3): SQTIHQWPATLVQPVGSPLSLECTVEGTSNPNLYWYRQAAGRGLQLLFYSVGIGQISSEVPQNLSASRPQDRQFILSSKKLLLSDSGFYLCAWSVPRVMTDTQYFGPGTRLTVL.